Following are 8 T cell receptor beta chains from one sample sequenced in a study of blood T cells in healthy people across ages. PCR was performed a second time for about 6 to 11 cycles using a sample-barcoded 5' primer and a J-beta primer mix. TCRdb used MiXCR to reprocess the 5' RACE reads, holding one entry per CDR3 protein. The sample contains some 1.5 million distinct CDR3 sequences, 28% of which appear only once. The sample comprised blood. The receptor source for this set is a woman in her twenties or thirties in good health.

This clonotype has a handful of counts. This chain uses TRBV29-1 with TRBJ2-5; D is undetermined. Germline V gene sequence: CDR1 SQVTM, CDR2 ANQGSEA. V lost 7 bases to trimming and J lost 3 bases, with 18 bases between them. The CDR3 is 14 amino acids. This chain's CDR3 is CSGATMDGKETQYF. DNA of the CDR3: TGCAGCGGAGCCACCATGGACGGCAAAGAGACCCAGTACTTC.

This clonotype occurred a few times. The rearrangement uses TRBV7-9 and TRBJ1-4; D perhaps matches TRBD1 (6 bases). V was shortened by 4 bases and J by 3 bases, with 12 bases between the two germline ends. Germline V gene lookup returns CDR1 SEHNR and CDR2 FQNEAQ (reference sequence). There are 15 residues in the CDR3. DNA of the CDR3: TGTGCCAGCAGCTCCTCTTCAGGGGCTAATGAAAAACTGTTTTTT. This codes for CASSSSSGANEKLFF.

This clonotype was found once. The chain carries TRBV5-1 and TRBJ2-7, with D perhaps being TRBD1 or TRBD2 (5 bases each). Germline lookup yields CDR1 SGHRS and CDR2 YFSETQ. With 4 bases removed from V and 4 bases from J, the gap between germline ends came to 15 bases. The CDR3 runs 14 residues. CDR3 sequence (DNA): TGCGCCAGCAGCCGGGGCGGCGGAGTTTACGAGCAGTACTTC. Translated, it gives CASSRGGGVYEQYF.

The chain carries TRBV20-1 and TRBJ1-5, with D possibly matching TRBD1 (5 bases). The germline V gene encodes CDR1 DFQATT and CDR2 SNEGSKA (reference sequence). V was clipped by 3 bases and J by 0 bases, with 15 bases between them. This CDR3 spans 16 amino acids. CDR3 DNA sequence: TGCAGTGCTAGGTTACCCGGGGGGGATAGCAATCAGCCCCAGCATTTT. Amino acids: CSARLPGGDSNQPQHF.

With respect to this clonotype: A read error may explain this, as a much larger clone is one base away. The V call is TRBV24-1, the J call TRBJ1-1; tentative D call: TRBD1 (5 bases). Germline CDR1 and CDR2: KGHDR and SFDVKD. This CDR3 has 13 residues. CDR3 protein: CTTSGWGETEAFF. The CDR3 DNA sequence: TGTACCACCAGTGGGTGGGGGGAGACTGAAGCTTTCTTT.

CDR3 DNA sequence: TGTGCCAGCAGCTTAGTATACAGAAGTCGGGATTCACCCCTCCACTTT. Residues: CASSLVYRSRDSPLHF. The chain carries TRBV7-2 and TRBJ1-6; D call uncertain. Germline CDR1 is SGHTA and CDR2 is FQGNSA. This CDR3 is built from 16 residues. V gave up 1 base and J gave up 8 bases, with 15 bases separating them.

Here the CDR3 reads CASSLLSGGASNTGELFF. CDR3 nucleotides: TGTGCCAGCAGCTTACTTAGCGGGGGGGCGTCGAACACCGGGGAGCTGTTTTTT. The chain couples TRBV7-6 to TRBJ2-2; 11 nucleotides line up with TRBD2. V was pared by 2 bases and J by 0 bases, with 5 bases of the junction left unmatched. Germline V gene sequence: CDR1 SGHVS, CDR2 FNYEAQ. CDR3 size: 18 residues.

This clonotype was seen more than once but under ten times. The V and J genes are TRBV20-1 and TRBJ2-4, with unresolved D. CDR1 and CDR2 from the germline V gene are DFQATT and SNEGSKA (reference sequence). V dropped 0 bases and J dropped 6 bases, with 9 bases sitting between them. This CDR3 has 13 amino acids. In nucleotides, the CDR3 is TGCAGTGCTAGAGATGAAGTTGGAAACATTCAGTACTTC. This sequence encodes CSARDEVGNIQYF.